These 25 T cell receptor beta chains share one sample of origin, sequenced in a study of blood T cell repertoires in COVID-19. Measured with immunoSEQ multiplex PCR; TCRdb has only the in-frame clones, and not every one. In the table there are 650,000 to 800,000 clones, 75% to 90% of which are singletons. The material sequenced was peripheral blood. The receptor source for this set is a young woman with acute or convalescent COVID-19.

The rearrangement uses TRBV7-8 and TRBJ1-5, with D tentatively TRBD1 (5 bases). Germline CDR1 is SGHVS and CDR2 is FQNEAQ. V was cut by 4 bases and J by 1 base, with 17 bases left in between. This CDR3 has 17 residues. CDR3 nucleotides: TGTGCCAGCAGCTCGCGTTTTAGGGGTATCAGCAATCAGCCCCAGCATTTT. It translates to CASSSRFRGISNQPQHF.

This clone was picked up a small number of times. This rearrangement joins TRBV5-6 to TRBJ1-2; maybe TRBD1 (5 bases). The germline V and J ends were trimmed by 1 base and 8 bases, with 15 bases remaining between them. This CDR3 comprises 14 residues. CDR1 and CDR2 (germline): SGHDT, YYEEEE. The DNA of the CDR3 is TGTGCCAGCAGCTTGCTGGGAGGGGAAGGGGGCTACACCTTC. Amino acids: CASSLLGGEGGYTF. Supplemented by reference TRBV5-6 and TRBJ1-2, the full variable domain reads DAGVTQSPTHLIKTRGQQVTLRCSPKSGHDTVSWYQQALGQGPQFIFQYYEEEERQRGNFPDRFSGHQFPNYSSELNVNALLLGDSALYLCASSLLGGEGGYTFGSGTRLTVV.

This chain links TRBV19 with TRBJ1-6; D gene ambiguous. V was clipped by 4 bases and J by 0 bases, with 16 bases between them. This CDR3 region has 18 residues. The V gene's germline CDR1 is LNHDA and CDR2 SQIVND (reference sequence). The CDR3 loop is CASSSGGALSSYNSPLHF. In DNA form, the CDR3 reads TGTGCCAGTAGTAGTGGTGGAGCACTTAGCTCCTATAATTCACCCCTCCACTTT. Combining the CDR3 with reference TRBV19 and TRBJ1-6 gives the whole variable domain DGGITQSPKYLFRKEGQNVTLSCEQNLNHDAMYWYRQDPGQGLRLIYYSQIVNDFQKGDIAEGYSVSREKKESFPLTVTSAQKNPTAFYLCASSSGGALSSYNSPLHFGNGTRLTVT.

The V gene is TRBV9, the J gene TRBJ1-1; D gene uncertain. Between the trimmed V and J ends, which lost 0 bases and 6 bases, there was a span of 9 bases. This CDR3 is 13 amino acids long. Germline lookup yields CDR1 SGDLS and CDR2 YYNGEE. The CDR3 spells CASSVGVAAEAFF. CDR3 nucleotides: TGTGCCAGCAGCGTAGGTGTGGCCGCTGAAGCTTTCTTT.

The CDR3 region is CASCPSGGSTDTQYF. As DNA, the CDR3 is TGTGCCAGCTGCCCGTCGGGCGGGTCCACAGATACGCAGTATTTT. The chain couples TRBV9 to TRBJ2-3, with TRBD2 as a possible D gene (5 bases). Trimming removed 7 bases from V and 2 bases from J, with 17 bases in between. The CDR3 has 15 amino acids. Germline V gene lookup returns CDR1 SGDLS and CDR2 YYNGEE.

The chain is built from TRBV11-2 and TRBJ2-7; maybe TRBD1 (6 bases). Germline V CDR1 and CDR2: SGHAT, FQNNGV. Trimming pared 4 bases from V and 2 bases from J, leaving 9 bases between. This CDR3 region has 13 residues. The DNA for the CDR3 is TGTGCCAGCAGCTATACAGGGCCCTACGAGCAGTACTTC. It yields the protein CASSYTGPYEQYF.

CDR3 bases: TGTGCCAGTACAGGGGACCGCAATCAGCCCCAGCATTTT. It specifies CASTGDRNQPQHF. The chain employs TRBV10-3 and TRBJ1-5; 7 nucleotides align to TRBD1. V trimming: 10 bases; J trimming: 2 bases; junction bases outside the gene matches: 5. The CDR3 runs to 13 residues. Looked up from germline, CDR1 is ENHRY and CDR2 is SYGVKD.

V and J are TRBV4-3 and TRBJ2-7; 7 positions match TRBD1. This CDR3 is built from 15 residues. Per the germline V gene, CDR1 is LGHNA and CDR2 is YSLEER. Trimming removed 4 bases from V and 4 bases from J; junction bases left unmatched: 10. Here the CDR3 reads CASSLIQGSQYEQYF. The DNA of the CDR3 is TGCGCCAGCAGCCTCATACAGGGGTCCCAGTACGAGCAGTACTTC.

This clone has a count of ten or more. This same CDR3 is encoded by further DNA sequences in the sample. The chain employs TRBV7-2 and TRBJ2-7; 9 nucleotides align to TRBD2. The CDR3 covers 16 residues. CDR1 SGHTA and CDR2 FQGNSA come from the germline V gene. V was clipped by 0 bases and J by 0 bases; unmatched bases: 3. CDR3 sequence reads: CASSLASGGISYEQYF. For the CDR3, the DNA is TGTGCCAGCAGCTTAGCTAGCGGGGGCATCTCCTACGAGCAGTACTTC.

The chain uses TRBV27 and TRBJ2-3; 9 nucleotides align to TRBD1. V shed 3 bases and J 4 bases; nucleotides not matched to a gene: 5. Germline V gene lookup returns CDR1 MNHEY and CDR2 SMNVEV (reference sequence). The CDR3 runs to 15 residues. In DNA form, the CDR3 reads TGTGCCAGCAGTTTGGGGACAGGGTGGGCAGATACGCAGTATTTT. Translation: CASSLGTGWADTQYF.

The V gene is TRBV7-8, the J gene TRBJ2-2; TRBD1 matches 7 bases. The CDR3 has 14 amino acids. With 10 bases clipped from V and 2 bases from J, the junction kept 7 bases outside the gene matches. CDR1 and CDR2 from the germline V gene are SGHVS and FQNEAQ. The CDR3 spells CATQGDTNTGELFF. Written as DNA, the CDR3 is TGTGCCACCCAGGGGGATACCAACACCGGGGAGCTGTTTTTT.

V and J are TRBV5-4 and TRBJ1-4, with D possibly matching TRBD1 (6 bases). Looked up from germline, CDR1 is SGHNT and CDR2 is YYREEE (reference sequence). The V end lost 0 bases, the J end lost 7 bases, and 13 bases lay between the germline ends. The CDR3 runs to 15 residues. The CDR3: CASSLGGGRIEKLFF. The CDR3 coding sequence is TGTGCCAGCAGCTTGGGCGGGGGGCGGATTGAAAAACTGTTTTTT.

The chain combines TRBV6-2 or TRBV6-3 with TRBJ2-2; 11 nucleotides agree with TRBD2. This CDR3 spans 17 amino acids. CDR1 and CDR2 from the germline V gene are MNHEY and SVGEGT. The trim removed 4 bases at V and 4 bases at J, leaving 8 bases unmatched. CDR3 in amino acids: CASSFNTSGGSTGELFF. The CDR3 bases are TGTGCCAGCAGTTTCAACACTAGCGGGGGTTCCACCGGGGAGCTGTTTTTT.

The J gene is TRBJ2-7, the V gene TRBV10-3; TRBD1 matches at 8 bases. The CDR3 is made up of 15 amino acids. After removal of 7 bases from V and 2 bases from J, the junction contained 10 bases not matched to a gene. Looked up from germline, CDR1 is ENHRY and CDR2 is SYGVKD. The CDR3 nucleotides are TGTGCCATCAAGCTCGGGACAGGCGGAGCCTACGAGCAGTACTTC. Protein product: CAIKLGTGGAYEQYF.

The genes are TRBV27 and TRBJ2-2; D may be TRBD1 (6 bases). V lost 2 bases, J lost 7 bases, and 17 bases lay in between. The CDR3 has 16 amino acids. CDR1 MNHEY and CDR2 SMNVEV come from the germline V gene (reference sequence). Here the CDR3 reads CASSLHPTGTYGELFF. The CDR3 DNA reads TGTGCCAGCAGTTTACACCCGACAGGAACATACGGGGAGCTGTTTTTT.

CDR3 sequence reads: CASSWGQGTGNTIYF. The CDR3 DNA reads as TGTGCCAGCAGCTGGGGACAGGGTACTGGAAACACCATATATTTT. V is TRBV7-9 and J is TRBJ1-3; 9 bases are shared with TRBD1. The CDR3 sequence is 15 residues long. J was trimmed by 2 bases and V by 4 bases; bases with no gene match: 3. The germline gives CDR1 SEHNR, CDR2 FQNEAQ (reference sequence).

This sequence joins TRBV7-2 and TRBJ1-4, with 8 bases identical to TRBD1. Per germline, CDR1 SGHTA and CDR2 FQGNSA. The CDR3 totals 15 residues. J lost 7 bases, V lost 5 bases, and 9 bases had no gene match. The CDR3 here is CASSLGQGESEKLFF. Here the CDR3 DNA reads TGTGCCAGCAGCCTAGGACAGGGAGAAAGTGAAAAACTGTTTTTT.

This clone appeared once. The V call is TRBV19, the J call TRBJ1-5, with D unresolved. V dropped 0 bases and J dropped 4 bases, with 10 bases sitting between them. Per germline, CDR1 LNHDA and CDR2 SQIVND (reference sequence). The CDR3 runs 15 residues. CDR3 loop: CASSIEAGDNQPQHF. The CDR3 region has the DNA TGTGCCAGTAGTATAGAGGCTGGAGATAATCAGCCCCAGCATTTT.

CDR3 in amino acids: CASSSKLTGVDRELFF. CDR3 bases: TGTGCCAGCAGCTCCAAACTTACAGGGGTAGACCGGGAGCTGTTTTTT. The V call is TRBV7-9, the J call TRBJ2-2, with TRBD1 matching over 7 bases. Trimming took 4 bases from V and 9 from J; bases not matched to a gene: 14. CDR1 is SEHNR, CDR2 FQNEAQ, per germline (reference sequence). There are 16 residues in the CDR3.

V and J are TRBV28 and TRBJ1-5, with a tentative D call TRBD1 (6 bases). The V gene lost 2 bases and the J gene lost 4 bases, with 9 bases spanning the gap. The germline V gene encodes CDR1 MDHEN and CDR2 SYDVKM. The CDR3 extends over 14 amino acids. The CDR3 sequence is CASSLTGKNQPQHF. Here the CDR3 DNA reads TGTGCCAGCAGTTTAACAGGGAAAAATCAGCCCCAGCATTTT.

This clone was detected only once. This chain connects TRBV12-3 or TRBV12-4 to TRBJ1-5, with 7 bases that match TRBD1. J lost 4 bases, V lost 7 bases, and 4 bases had no gene match. The CDR3 covers 13 residues. For the CDR3, the DNA is TGTGCCAGCACTGGGACAGCTAATCAGCCCCAGCATTTT. It yields the protein CASTGTANQPQHF.

This chain connects TRBV27 to TRBJ1-2, with TRBD1 matching 10 bases. The CDR3 totals 18 residues. CDR1 MNHEY and CDR2 SMNVEV come from the germline V gene (reference sequence). V lost 6 bases to trimming and J lost 7 bases; unmatched junction nucleotides: 20. Here the CDR3 reads CASRRDWTGGPLRSGYTF. For the CDR3, the DNA is TGTGCCAGCAGGAGGGACTGGACAGGGGGACCCTTACGGAGTGGCTACACCTTC.

This chain joins TRBV4-2 and TRBJ1-1; 10 positions agree with TRBD1. CDR1 is LGHNA, CDR2 YNFKEQ, per germline. V lost 4 bases, J lost 11 bases, and 7 bases stayed unmatched. This CDR3 has 13 residues. The CDR3: CASSPDRGKSAFF. Written as DNA, the CDR3 is TGTGCCAGCAGCCCGGACAGGGGGAAGTCTGCTTTCTTT.

The rearrangement joins TRBV9 to TRBJ2-7, with TRBD1 matching over 7 bases. This CDR3 is 15 amino acids long. The ends lost 3 bases at V and 4 bases at J; junction bases unmatched: 10. CDR1 is SGDLS and CDR2 is YYNGEE in the germline V gene. The DNA for the CDR3 is TGTGCCAGCAGCGCGGGGACAGATCTTTTGTACGAGCAGTACTTC. It yields the protein CASSAGTDLLYEQYF.

This chain connects TRBV10-3 to TRBJ1-1, with 10 bases aligning to TRBD1. The J segment lost 8 bases and the V segment lost 6 bases, leaving 9 bases of the junction unmatched. The germline gives CDR1 ENHRY, CDR2 SYGVKD. The CDR3 consists of 14 residues. The CDR3 DNA follows: TGTGCCATCAGCCGACAGGGGGCGGTCGGGGAAGCTTTCTTT. This sequence encodes CAISRQGAVGEAFF.